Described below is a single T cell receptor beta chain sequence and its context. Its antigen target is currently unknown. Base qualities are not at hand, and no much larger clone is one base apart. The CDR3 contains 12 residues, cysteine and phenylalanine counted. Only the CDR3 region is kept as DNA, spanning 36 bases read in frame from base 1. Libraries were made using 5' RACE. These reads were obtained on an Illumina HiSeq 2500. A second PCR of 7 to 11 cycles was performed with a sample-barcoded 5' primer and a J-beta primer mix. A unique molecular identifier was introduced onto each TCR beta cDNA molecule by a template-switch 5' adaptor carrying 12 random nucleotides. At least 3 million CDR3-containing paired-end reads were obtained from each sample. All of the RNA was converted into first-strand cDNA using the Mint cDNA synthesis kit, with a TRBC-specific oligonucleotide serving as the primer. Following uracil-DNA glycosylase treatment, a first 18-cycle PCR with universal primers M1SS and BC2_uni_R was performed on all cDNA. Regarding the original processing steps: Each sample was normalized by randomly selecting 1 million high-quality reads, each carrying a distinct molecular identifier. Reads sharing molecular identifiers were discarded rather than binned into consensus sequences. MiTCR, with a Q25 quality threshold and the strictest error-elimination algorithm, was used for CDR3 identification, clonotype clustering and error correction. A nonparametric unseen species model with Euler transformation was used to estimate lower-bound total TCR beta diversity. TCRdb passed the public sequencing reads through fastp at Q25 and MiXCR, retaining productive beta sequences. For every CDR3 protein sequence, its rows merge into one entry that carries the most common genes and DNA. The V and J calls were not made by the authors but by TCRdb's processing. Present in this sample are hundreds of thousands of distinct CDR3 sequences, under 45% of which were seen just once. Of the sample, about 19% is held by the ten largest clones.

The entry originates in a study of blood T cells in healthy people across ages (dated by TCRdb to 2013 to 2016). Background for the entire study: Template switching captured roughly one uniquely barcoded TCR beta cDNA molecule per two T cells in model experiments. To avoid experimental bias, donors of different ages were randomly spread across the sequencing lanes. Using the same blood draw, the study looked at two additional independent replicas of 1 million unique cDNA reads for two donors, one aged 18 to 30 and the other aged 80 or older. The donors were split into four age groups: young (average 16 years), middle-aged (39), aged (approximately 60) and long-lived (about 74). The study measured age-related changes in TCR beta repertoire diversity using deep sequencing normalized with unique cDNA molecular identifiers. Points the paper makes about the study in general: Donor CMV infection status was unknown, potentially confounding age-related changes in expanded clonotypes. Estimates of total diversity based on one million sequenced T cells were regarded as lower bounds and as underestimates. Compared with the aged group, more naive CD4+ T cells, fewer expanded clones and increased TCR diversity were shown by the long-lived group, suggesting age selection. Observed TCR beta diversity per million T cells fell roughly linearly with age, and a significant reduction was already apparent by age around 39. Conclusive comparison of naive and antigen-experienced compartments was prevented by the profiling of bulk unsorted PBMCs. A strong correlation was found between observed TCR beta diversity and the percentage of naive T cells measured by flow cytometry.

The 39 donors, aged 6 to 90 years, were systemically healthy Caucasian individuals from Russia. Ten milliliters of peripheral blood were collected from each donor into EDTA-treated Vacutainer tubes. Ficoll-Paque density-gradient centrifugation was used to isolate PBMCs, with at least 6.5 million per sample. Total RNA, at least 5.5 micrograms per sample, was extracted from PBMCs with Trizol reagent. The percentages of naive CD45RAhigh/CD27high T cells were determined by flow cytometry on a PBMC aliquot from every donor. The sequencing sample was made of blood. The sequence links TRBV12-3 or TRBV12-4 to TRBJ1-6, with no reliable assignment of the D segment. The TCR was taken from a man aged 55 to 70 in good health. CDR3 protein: CASASYNSPLHF. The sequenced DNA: TGTGCAAGCGCCTCCTATAATTCACCCCTCCACTTT.